This T cell receptor (beta chain) was found in a study of response to subunit inactivated influenza vaccine. MiXCR, applied by TCRdb to the RT-PCR reads, yields one record per CDR3 protein. Of about 540,000 distinct CDR3 sequences in the sample, roughly 23% were seen once. V lost 4 bases and J lost 6, with 14 bases in between. CDR1 is SGHRS, CDR2 YFSETQ, per germline. The CDR3 is 14 residues long. The sample was also reused in another study, on T cells expressing NK-cell markers. That work contributes: The authors made TCR beta cDNA libraries by 5'RACE template switching. This switching added a universal primer site and UMIs. Each TCR beta repertoire originated in sorted T cells that were CD3+CD56+NKG2C+, CD3+CD56+NKG2C- or CD3+CD56-NKG2C+. Anti-gamma-delta TCR antibody use in several experiments restricted sorting to alpha-beta TCR T cells. The CD3+CD56-NKG2C+ fraction of several donors was likewise dominated by these clonotypes.

The rearrangement links TRBV5-1 to TRBJ2-1; D perhaps matches TRBD2 (6 bases). The receptor was derived from a man aged 50 to 60 who received an inactivated influenza vaccine. The sequencing here drew on CD4+ T cells sorted from PBMCs, taken roughly 12 days after vaccination. CDR3 nucleotides: TGCGCCAGCAGCGGGGGGACGGTCGCCAATGAGCAGTTCTTC. Translated, it gives CASSGGTVANEQFF.